Each of the 22 T cell receptor beta chains below was sequenced from the same sample in a study of T-cell reconstitution after alpha-beta-depleted transplantation in children. TCRbeta library construction was performed incorporating unique molecular identifiers. MiXCR, run by TCRdb on the PCR reads, gives a single entry per CDR3 protein. The sample consists of 250,000 to 300,000 distinct CDR3 sequences, roughly 11% of them appearing once. Sample: peripheral blood, taken 180 days after TCRalphabeta/CD19-depleted stem cell transplant. The receptors here all came from a male patient between 2 and 10 years old who had a stem cell transplant for chronic granulomatous disease, so the T cells may come from the graft donor.

V and J are TRBV28 and TRBJ1-4, with TRBD1 as a possible D gene (5 bases). CDR3 length equals 14 residues. CDR1 and CDR2 from the germline V gene are MDHEN and SYDVKM. The V and J ends lost 3 bases and 1 base respectively, with 6 bases between them. This chain's CDR3 is CASSFGGTNEKLFF. The CDR3 bases are TGTGCCAGCAGTTTTGGGGGAACTAATGAAAAACTGTTTTTT. Full variable domain (remainder filled in from reference TRBV28 and TRBJ1-4): DVKVTQSSRYLVKRTGEKVFLECVQDMDHENMFWYRQDPGLGLRLIYFSYDVKMKEKGDIPEGYSVSREKKERFSLILESASTNQTSMYLCASSFGGTNEKLFFGSGTQLSVL.

This clonotype has ten or more counts. The rearrangement joins TRBV28 to TRBJ2-1; D remains unclear. The V gene lost 5 bases and the J gene lost 8 bases, with 4 bases spanning the gap. This CDR3 comprises 10 residues. Germline V gene sequence: CDR1 MDHEN, CDR2 SYDVKM. The CDR3 nucleotides are TGTGCCAGCAGTGGTCATGAGCAGTTCTTC. It is translated as CASSGHEQFF.

In its sample, this clonotype was seen a few times. This chain joins TRBV7-3 and TRBJ2-2; 7 bases match TRBD1. CDR1 is SGHTA, CDR2 FQGTGA, per germline. There are 16 residues in the CDR3. V shed 5 bases and J 0 bases; nucleotides not matched to a gene: 6. The CDR3 DNA reads as TGTGCCAGCAGCACGCCACAGGGGACGAACACCGGGGAGCTGTTTTTT. Translation gives CASSTPQGTNTGELFF.

Regarding this clonotype: A much larger clone differs from this one at a single base, so this may be a read error. The chain carries TRBV5-1 and TRBJ2-5; 7 nucleotides agree with TRBD2. Germline CDR1 reads SGHRS; CDR2 reads YFSETQ. CDR3 length equals 13 residues. The J segment lost 4 bases and the V segment lost 4 bases, leaving 4 bases of the junction unmatched. CDR3 residues: CASSQLARETQYF. In DNA form, the CDR3 reads TGCGCCAGCAGCCAACTAGCGCGAGAGACCCAGTACTTC.

There are many counts of this clonotype. V gene TRBV27 combines with J gene TRBJ2-7; the D is unclear. The CDR3 is 16 amino acids. Trimming shortened V by 2 bases and J by 2 bases, and 16 bases separated the two germline ends. Germline V CDR1 and CDR2: MNHEY, SMNVEV (reference sequence). The CDR3 here is CASSLAPGPLPYEQYF. CDR3 coding DNA: TGTGCCAGCAGTTTAGCCCCAGGTCCCCTACCCTACGAGCAGTACTTC.

This clonotype came up many times. Here the CDR3 DNA reads TGTGCCAGCAGCGTACAGGGGGCTGGGGCCAACGTCCTGACTTTC. This encodes CASSVQGAGANVLTF. The chain uses TRBV9 and TRBJ2-6; TRBD1 matches at 7 bases. Trimming cost V 1 base and J 2 bases; bases outside gene matches: 0. Germline-derived CDR1 and CDR2 are SGDLS and YYNGEE. The CDR3 is 15 amino acids.

In its sample, this clonotype was seen many times. V and J are TRBV29-1 and TRBJ2-2, with unresolved D. The CDR3 consists of 12 residues. The V gene lost 4 bases and the J gene lost 3 bases, with 6 bases spanning the gap. Germline V gene data show CDR1 as SQVTM and CDR2 as ANQGSEA. The CDR3 region is CSVVKDTGELFF. CDR3 DNA: TGCAGCGTTGTAAAGGACACCGGGGAGCTGTTTTTT.

This clonotype occurred many times. The chain has TRBV7-2 and TRBJ2-1, with D perhaps TRBD1 (6 bases). The CDR3 has 16 residues. Per germline, CDR1 SGHTA and CDR2 FQGNSA. The V end lost 5 bases, the J end lost 7 bases, and 21 bases lay between the germline ends. The CDR3 coding sequence is TGTGCCAGCAGCCTGCTGCGACAGGCCCCGCGGAATGAGCAGTTCTTC. It is translated as CASSLLRQAPRNEQFF.

This clonotype was counted many times. The V gene is TRBV7-2, the J gene TRBJ1-2; no firm D call. The CDR3 has 14 residues. Germline CDR1 is SGHTA and CDR2 is FQGNSA. V was shortened by 4 bases and J by 5 bases, with 14 bases between the two germline ends. CDR3 sequence reads: CASSSAGGRYGYTF. The CDR3 nucleotides are TGTGCCAGCAGCTCTGCAGGCGGCAGATATGGCTACACCTTC.

This clonotype was detected many times. CDR3: CASIRFGGTGNTIYF. In DNA, the CDR3 is TGTGCCAGCATCAGATTCGGGGGAACTGGAAACACCATATATTTT. This rearrangement joins TRBV12-3 or TRBV12-4 to TRBJ1-3; TRBD1 is a possible D gene (5 bases). V lost 7 bases and J 2 bases, leaving 15 bases between the germline ends. The CDR3 consists of 15 residues.

This clonotype was recorded at least ten times. CDR3 sequence: CASSLRTGQETQYF. CDR3 nucleotide sequence: TGTGCCAGCAGTTTAAGGACAGGACAAGAGACCCAGTACTTC. V usage is TRBV12-3 or TRBV12-4 and J usage is TRBJ2-5, with 7 positions matching TRBD1. The CDR3 has 14 amino acids. V shed 2 bases and J 2 bases; nucleotides not matched to a gene: 2.

This clonotype was seen repeatedly, ten times or more. The rearrangement joins TRBV11-2 to TRBJ2-5; D possibly corresponds to TRBD1 (5 bases). V lost 1 base and J 1 base, leaving 13 bases between the germline ends. CDR3 size: 16 residues. Germline loops: CDR1 SGHAT, CDR2 FQNNGV. CDR3 sequence reads: CASSLGTGPPQETQYF. The CDR3 nucleotides are TGTGCCAGCAGCTTAGGAACAGGCCCCCCCCAAGAGACCCAGTACTTC.

This clonotype was seen repeatedly, ten times or more. The chain couples TRBV5-1 to TRBJ1-1; D is unresolved. Trimming shortened V by 0 bases and J by 11 bases, and 14 bases separated the two germline ends. The V gene's germline CDR1 is SGHRS and CDR2 YFSETQ. The CDR3 has 13 amino acids. The CDR3 nucleotides read TGCGCCAGCAGCTTGGCACCGGACTTTGGGGCTTTCTTT. Its protein product is CASSLAPDFGAFF.

The chain couples TRBV5-4 to TRBJ2-1; 7 nucleotides agree with TRBD1. In germline, CDR1 is SGHNT, CDR2 YYREEE (reference sequence). V gave up 4 bases and J gave up 10 bases; unmatched junction bases: 2. This CDR3 has 11 amino acids. CDR3 residues: CASSPGQEQFF. The DNA of the CDR3 is TGTGCCAGCAGCCCGGGACAGGAGCAGTTCTTC.

This clonotype was seen repeatedly, ten times or more. CDR3 residues: CSALAGSSYNEQFF. Here the CDR3 DNA reads TGCAGCGCCCTAGCGGGGTCCTCCTACAATGAGCAGTTCTTC. The chain uses TRBV29-1 and TRBJ2-1, with 9 bases that match TRBD2. V trimming: 7 bases; J trimming: 0 bases; junction bases outside the gene matches: 4. CDR1 SQVTM and CDR2 ANQGSEA come from the germline V gene. The CDR3 runs 14 residues.

In its sample, this clonotype was seen many times. V gene TRBV30 combines with J gene TRBJ2-1; 11 nucleotides agree with TRBD2. Germline V gene data show CDR1 as GTSNPN and CDR2 as SVGIG (reference sequence). The CDR3 length is 15 residues. Trimming cost V 1 base and J 10 bases; bases outside gene matches: 9. CDR3 sequence reads: CAWSAALAGVVEQFF. The CDR3 region has the DNA TGTGCCTGGAGTGCCGCACTAGCGGGAGTTGTGGAGCAGTTCTTC.

The table lists this clonotype with many counts. This chain connects TRBV5-5 to TRBJ2-7; D perhaps matches TRBD2 (6 bases). Trimming shortened V by 1 base and J by 2 bases, and 16 bases separated the two germline ends. The length of the CDR3 is 16 residues. Germline CDR1 reads SGHKS; CDR2 reads YYEKEE (reference sequence). CDR3 sequence (DNA): TGTGCCAGCAGCTTGAAGGCGGGAAGGGGTCCCTACGAGCAGTACTTC. It is translated as CASSLKAGRGPYEQYF.

This clonotype appeared many times. The CDR3 DNA follows: TGTGCCAGCAGTATGGGACAGCAATACAATGAGCAGTTCTTC. Encoded protein: CASSMGQQYNEQFF. This chain joins TRBV7-3 and TRBJ2-1; TRBD1 aligns across 7 bases. V dropped 6 bases and J dropped 4; count of bases not matched to a gene: 6. The CDR3 consists of 14 residues. Germline V gives CDR1 SGHTA, CDR2 FQGTGA.

Only a few counts were recorded for this clonotype. The CDR3 DNA reads TGTGCCAGCAGCTTAGGCGGACACCCTGTGCATGAGCAGTTCTTC. It specifies CASSLGGHPVHEQFF. The chain uses TRBV7-9 and TRBJ2-1; tentatively, D is TRBD1 (5 bases). Germline CDR1 is SEHNR and CDR2 is FQNEAQ (reference sequence). CDR3 size: 15 residues. V lost 1 base, J lost 8 bases, and 15 bases lay in between.

This clonotype was seen a handful of times. The genes are TRBV19 and TRBJ2-3; D uncertain. The length of the CDR3 is 14 residues. Germline assignment: CDR1 LNHDA and CDR2 SQIVND (reference sequence). V was pared by 2 bases and J by 0 bases, with 6 bases between. The CDR3 DNA follows: TGTGCCAGTAGTATATCGAAAAGCACAGATACGCAGTATTTT. Protein: CASSISKSTDTQYF.

This clonotype came up many times. The CDR3 protein is CAISGSNSLLYEQYF. The CDR3 DNA sequence: TGTGCCATCAGTGGTTCAAACAGTTTACTCTACGAGCAGTACTTC. This chain uses TRBV10-3 with TRBJ2-7; D is unresolved. V was trimmed by 4 bases and J by 3 bases, leaving 16 bases between them. This CDR3 comprises 15 residues. Per germline, CDR1 ENHRY and CDR2 SYGVKD.

This clonotype was detected many times. This chain uses TRBV20-1 with TRBJ2-1; a possible D gene is TRBD2 (7 bases). CDR3 length equals 15 residues. Looked up from germline, CDR1 is DFQATT and CDR2 is SNEGSKA (reference sequence). V was shortened by 5 bases and J by 1 base, with 15 bases between the two germline ends. As DNA, the CDR3 is TGCAGTGCTCGAGGGGGGGCGGGTTCCTACAATGAGCAGTTCTTC. Translated, it gives CSARGGAGSYNEQFF.